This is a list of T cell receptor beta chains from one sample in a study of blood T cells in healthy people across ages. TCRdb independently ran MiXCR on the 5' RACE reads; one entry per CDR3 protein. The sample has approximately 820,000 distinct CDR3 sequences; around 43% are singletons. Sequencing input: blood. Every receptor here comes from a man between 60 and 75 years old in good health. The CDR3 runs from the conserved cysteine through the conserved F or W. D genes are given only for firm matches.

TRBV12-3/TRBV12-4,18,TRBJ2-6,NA,CASSSSGTRLSGANVLTF
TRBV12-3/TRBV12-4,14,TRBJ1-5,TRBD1,CASSLQGAIQPQHF
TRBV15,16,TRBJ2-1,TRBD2,CATSRGFSGGGNEQFF
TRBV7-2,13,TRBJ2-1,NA,CASRPSLDHEQFF
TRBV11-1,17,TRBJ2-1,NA,CASSLATWTLTYNEQFF
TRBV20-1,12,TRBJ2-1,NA,CSANLRGNEQFF
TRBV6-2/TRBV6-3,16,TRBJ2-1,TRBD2,CASSSAGTSGGARQFF
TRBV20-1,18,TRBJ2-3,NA,CSARAEGRQGFRGDTQYF
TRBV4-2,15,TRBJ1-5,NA,CASSQDNRAYQPQHF
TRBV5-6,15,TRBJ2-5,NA,CASSLVQGAQETQYF
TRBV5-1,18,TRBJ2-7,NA,CASSRASMVAMDSYEQYF
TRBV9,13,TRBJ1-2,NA,CARSVGPSYGYTF
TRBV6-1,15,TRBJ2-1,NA,CASSDRLNGGNEQFF
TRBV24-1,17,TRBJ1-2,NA,CATSDSRGQRANYGYTF
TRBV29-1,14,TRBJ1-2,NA,CSVEDLWGRKGYTF
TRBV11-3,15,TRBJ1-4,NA,CASSEERGSNEKLFF
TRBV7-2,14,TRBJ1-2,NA,CASSLVDRNYGYTF
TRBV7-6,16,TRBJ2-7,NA,CASSLEASNRGNEQYF
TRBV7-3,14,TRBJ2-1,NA,CASRAGTNLGEQFF
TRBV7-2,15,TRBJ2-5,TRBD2,CASNPGPRTSQTQYF
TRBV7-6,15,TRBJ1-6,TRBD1,CASSLDRGRNSPLHF
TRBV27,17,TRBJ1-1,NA,CASSPRPGTGGNTEAFF
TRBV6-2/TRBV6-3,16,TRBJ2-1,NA,CASSYAKSGSYNEQFF
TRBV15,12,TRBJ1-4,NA,CATSRDREKLFF
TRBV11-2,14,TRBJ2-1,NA,CASSLEQSGRKRFF
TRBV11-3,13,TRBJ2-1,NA,CASSLDGVNEQFF
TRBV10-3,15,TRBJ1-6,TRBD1,CAISVMTGSNSPLHF
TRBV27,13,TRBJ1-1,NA,CASSLQGYTEAFF
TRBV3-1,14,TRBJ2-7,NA,CASSQDRTTYEQYF
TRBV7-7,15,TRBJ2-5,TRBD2,CASSPGLAVRETQYF
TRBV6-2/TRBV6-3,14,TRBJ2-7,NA,CASSYSSGNYEQYF
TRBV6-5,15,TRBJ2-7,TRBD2,CASSYRLAGVYEQYF
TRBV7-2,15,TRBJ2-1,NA,CASSLEPGLHNEQFF
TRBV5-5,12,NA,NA,CASSATRSEQYF
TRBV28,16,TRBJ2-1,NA,CASSLTAGQKYNEQFF
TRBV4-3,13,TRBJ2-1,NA,CASSQTGSNEQFF
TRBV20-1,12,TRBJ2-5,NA,CSASEQGETQYF
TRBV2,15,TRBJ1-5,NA,CASSDFGGVDQPQHF
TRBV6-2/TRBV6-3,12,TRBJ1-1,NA,CASSTSYTEAFF
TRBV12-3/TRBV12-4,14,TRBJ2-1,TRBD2,CASSLARKAGEQFF
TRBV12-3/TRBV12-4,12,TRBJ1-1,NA,CASSFQVTEAFF
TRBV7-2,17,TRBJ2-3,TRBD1,CASSYSGTGTKADTQYF
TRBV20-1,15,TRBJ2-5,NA,CSASPPGISQETQYF
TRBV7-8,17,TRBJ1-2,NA,CASSLVGGATHVYGYTF
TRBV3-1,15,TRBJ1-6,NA,CASSPSAGQNSPLHF
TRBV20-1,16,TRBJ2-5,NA,CSASRGPGLAQETQYF
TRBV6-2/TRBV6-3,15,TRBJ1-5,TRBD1,CASSDRGGSNRPQHF
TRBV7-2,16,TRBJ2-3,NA,CASSLASTASTDTQYF
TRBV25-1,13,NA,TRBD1,CASGRTGGAEQYF
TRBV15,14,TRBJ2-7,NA,CATSSSSSGTEQYF
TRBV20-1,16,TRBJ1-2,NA,CSATLRSTGELDGYTF
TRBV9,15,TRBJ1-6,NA,CASSVEPEIISPLHF
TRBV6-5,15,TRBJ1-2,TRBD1,CASTRAGGADYGYTF
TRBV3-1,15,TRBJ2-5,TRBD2,CASNQASSGVWEQYF
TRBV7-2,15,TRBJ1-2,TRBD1,CASSLSGTDLYGYTF
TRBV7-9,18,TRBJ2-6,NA,CASSLRRSFEGGANVLTF